This T cell receptor (beta chain) is drawn from a study of CD8 T cells in ankylosing spondylitis. Each CDR3 protein gets one entry after TCRdb re-called the 5' RACE reads with MiXCR. Among approximately 150,000 distinct CDR3 sequences, 30% to 35% were seen once, and the ten largest hold approximately 6%. This clonotype was detected a few times. The germline V gene has CDR1 SEHNR and CDR2 FQNEAQ (reference sequence). V was cut by 4 bases and J by 4 bases, with 13 bases left in between. The CDR3 has 14 amino acids. Sequenced input: synovial fluid, either unsorted or a sorted T cell fraction (not recorded which). The TCR originated in a male donor with ankylosing spondylitis. This chain joins TRBV7-9 and TRBJ1-2, with D unclear. The CDR3: CASSSPATGYGYTF. CDR3 DNA sequence: TGTGCCAGCAGCTCCCCCGCGACGGGCTATGGCTACACCTTC.